This T cell receptor (beta chain) originates from a study of T cell responses to AZD1222 COVID-19 vaccine. Of note for this clone: Antigen specificity is unknown.

The germline CDR1 and CDR2 sequences are MNHEY and SVGAGI. V was cut by 6 bases and J by 10 bases, with 18 bases left in between. The CDR3 totals 13 residues. General study results and limits: A mostly white British donor set with more females was recruited, and clonal diversity was possibly underestimated. Repertoires in all cases were sampled only once the peak T cell response had passed.

TCRdb's table, derived via immunoSEQ multiplex PCR, lists solely in-frame clones and lacks some. The table has about 130,000 clones, 70% to 90% seen once; the top ten hold roughly 12%. The rearrangement links TRBV6-5 to TRBJ1-1, with D unclear. Sample: peripheral blood, taken on day 0 of AZD1222 vaccination. The TCR sequence derives from an adult in good health. The CDR3 is CASRDPGVVGAFF. CDR3 in DNA: TGTGCCAGCAGGGACCCAGGAGTTGTCGGAGCTTTCTTT.